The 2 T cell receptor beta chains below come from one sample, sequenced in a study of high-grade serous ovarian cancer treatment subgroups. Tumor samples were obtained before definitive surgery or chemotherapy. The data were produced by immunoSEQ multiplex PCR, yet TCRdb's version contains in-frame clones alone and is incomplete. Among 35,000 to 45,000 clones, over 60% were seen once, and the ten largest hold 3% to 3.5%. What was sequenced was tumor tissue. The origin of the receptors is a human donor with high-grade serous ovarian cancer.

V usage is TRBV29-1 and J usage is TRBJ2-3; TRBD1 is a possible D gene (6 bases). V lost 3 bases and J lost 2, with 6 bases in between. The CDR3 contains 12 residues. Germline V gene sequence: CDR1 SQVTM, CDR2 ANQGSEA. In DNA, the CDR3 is TGCAGCGTTGAGGGGGCCACAGATACGCAGTATTTT. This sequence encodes CSVEGATDTQYF.

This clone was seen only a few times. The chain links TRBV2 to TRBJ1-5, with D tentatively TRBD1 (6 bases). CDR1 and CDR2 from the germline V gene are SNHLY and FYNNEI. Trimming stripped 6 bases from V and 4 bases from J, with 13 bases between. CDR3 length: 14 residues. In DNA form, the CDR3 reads TGTGCCAGCAGGACGGACAGCAGGAATCAGCCCCAGCATTTT. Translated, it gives CASRTDSRNQPQHF.